This TCR beta chain was recorded in a study of CD8+ T cells in alopecia areata. General study findings and limits: A great number of expanded lesional clones endured in scalp and blood during tofacitinib. Significant decreases in scalp clonality and expanded CD8+ clones followed tofacitinib treatment. How baseline CD8+ expansion relates to response remains uncertain (there was one nonresponder).

Concerning this clone: Its matching antigen is unknown.

The sequencing template was cDNA reverse transcribed from extracted RNA. Measured with immunoSEQ multiplex PCR; TCRdb has only the in-frame clones, and not every one. The repertoire consists of 200,000 or so clones, with approximately 45% occurring once and the leading ten covering approximately 2.4%. The CDR3 extends over 15 amino acids. Trimming took off 3 bases at V and 2 bases at J, with 12 bases between the two ends. The V gene's germline CDR1 is SGDLS and CDR2 YYNGEE. Treatment of the sample: oral pan-JAK inhibitor, 5-10 mg twice daily. Those with alopecia areata gave lesional scalp punch biopsies and peripheral blood.

Sample: CD4+ T cells sorted from blood, taken at roughly week 38, from a patient treated with tofacitinib. The origin of this receptor is a human donor with alopecia areata. The chain is built from TRBV9 and TRBJ2-4, with D unresolved. The DNA of the CDR3 is TGTGCCAGCAGCGCCGAACAATCCTCCAAAAACATTCAGTACTTC. This sequence encodes CASSAEQSSKNIQYF. Full variable domain (remainder filled in from reference TRBV9 and TRBJ2-4): DSGVTQTPKHLITATGQRVTLRCSPRSGDLSVYWYQQSLDQGLQFLIQYYNGEERAKGNILERFSAQQFPDLHSELNLSSLELGDSALYFCASSAEQSSKNIQYFGAGTRLSVL.